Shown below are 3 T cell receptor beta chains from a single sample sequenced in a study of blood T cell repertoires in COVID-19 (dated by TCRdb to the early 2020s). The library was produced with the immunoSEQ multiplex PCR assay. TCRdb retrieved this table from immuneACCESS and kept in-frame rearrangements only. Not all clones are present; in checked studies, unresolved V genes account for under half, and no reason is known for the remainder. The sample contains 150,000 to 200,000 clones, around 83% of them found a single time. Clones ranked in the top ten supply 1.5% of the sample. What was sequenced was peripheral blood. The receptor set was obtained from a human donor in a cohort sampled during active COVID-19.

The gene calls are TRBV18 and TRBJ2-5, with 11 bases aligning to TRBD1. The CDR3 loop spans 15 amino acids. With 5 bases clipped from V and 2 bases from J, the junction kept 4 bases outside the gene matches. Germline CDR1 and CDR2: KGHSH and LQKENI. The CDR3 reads CASSSGQGAQETQYF. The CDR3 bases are TGTGCCAGCTCATCTGGACAGGGGGCACAAGAGACCCAGTACTTC.

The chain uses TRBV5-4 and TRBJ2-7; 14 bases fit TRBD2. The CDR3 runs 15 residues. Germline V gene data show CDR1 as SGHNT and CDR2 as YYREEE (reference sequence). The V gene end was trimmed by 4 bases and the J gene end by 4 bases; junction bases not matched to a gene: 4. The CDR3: CASSRGTSGSYEQYF. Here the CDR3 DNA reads TGTGCCAGCAGCCGAGGGACTAGCGGGAGTTACGAGCAGTACTTC. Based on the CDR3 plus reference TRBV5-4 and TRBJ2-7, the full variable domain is ETGVTQSPTHLIKTRGQQVTLRCSSQSGHNTVSWYQQALGQGPQFIFQYYREEENGRGNFPPRFSGLQFPNYSSELNVNALELDDSALYLCASSRGTSGSYEQYFGPGTRLTVT.

CDR3 loop: CASSPQTAPNTEAFF. CDR3 coding DNA: TGTGCCAGCTCACCACAGACAGCACCTAACACTGAAGCTTTCTTT. This rearrangement joins TRBV18 to TRBJ1-1, with D perhaps TRBD1 (5 bases). Trimming removed 1 base from V and 2 bases from J, with 11 bases in between. In germline, CDR1 is KGHSH, CDR2 LQKENI. The length of the CDR3 is 15 residues.